These T cell receptor beta chains were read from a single sample in a study of T cell repertoires in cytomegalovirus infection. Each CDR3 protein is one row after TCRdb ran MiXCR on the reads. The sample carries tens of thousands of distinct CDR3 sequences, under 4.5% recorded once. Sequencing used PBMCs. The source is a human donor in good health (CMV status not recorded). Some clones in this sample may be carry-over from other donors' samples. Each CDR3 is given with its conserved first and last residue. Each record gives: clone size, D gene, J gene, V gene, CDR3 protein, CDR3 DNA. The D gene is left open where the match is weak. Rows give clone size only sometimes, using once, few, many, or a class for an expanded clone.

many TRBD1 TRBJ2-3 TRBV12-3/TRBV12-4 CASSFRQGIGTDTQYF TGTGCCAGCAGTTTCCGACAGGGGATTGGCACAGATACGCAGTATTTT
many TRBD2 TRBJ2-5 TRBV7-8 CASSLDVTSAETQYF TGTGCCAGCAGCTTAGATGTGACTAGCGCAGAGACCCAGTACTTC
many TRBD1 TRBJ2-7 TRBV28 CASRPGTARTYEQYF TGTGCCAGCAGACCCGGGACAGCGAGAACCTACGAGCAGTACTTC
many NA TRBJ1-4 TRBV28 CASSLVGGLMFF TGTGCCAGCAGTTTAGTTGGGGGGCTCATGTTTTTT
many NA TRBJ2-5 TRBV7-2 CASSRDPRSLQETQYF TGTGCCAGCAGCCGGGACCCGAGGAGCCTACAAGAGACCCAGTACTTC
few NA TRBJ1-5 TRBV20-1 CSASPGADQPQHF TGCAGTGCTAGCCCCGGGGCCGATCAGCCCCAGCATTTT
many TRBD1 TRBJ2-1 TRBV10-3 CAISDSRQGANNEQFF TGTGCCATCAGTGATTCCCGACAGGGGGCTAACAATGAGCAGTTCTTC
many NA TRBJ2-2 TRBV2 CASGAGTGELFF TGTGCTTCTGGGGCTGGCACCGGGGAGCTGTTTTTT
many TRBD2 TRBJ2-7 TRBV6-6 CASSTSGGSRTYEQYF TGTGCCAGCAGTACATCCGGGGGGAGTAGGACCTACGAGCAGTACTTC
many NA TRBJ1-1 TRBV7-2 CASILQTANTEAFF TGTGCCAGCATCCTACAGACCGCCAACACTGAAGCTTTCTTT
many TRBD1 TRBJ2-1 TRBV5-1 CASSSTGTGTYNEQFF TGCGCCAGCAGCTCGACCGGGACAGGGACGTACAATGAGCAGTTCTTC
many NA TRBJ2-7 TRBV5-1 CASSSEAGNHEQYF TGCGCCAGCAGCTCGGAGGCAGGGAACCACGAGCAGTACTTC
NA NA TRBJ1-2 TRBV20-1 CSASPRGRVNYGYTF TGCAGTGCTAGCCCCCGGGGGCGCGTAAACTATGGCTACACCTTC
few NA TRBJ1-5 TRBV12-3/TRBV12-4 CASSFEGKGNQPQHF TGTGCCAGCAGTTTTGAGGGGAAGGGCAATCAGCCCCAGCATTTT
many NA TRBJ1-1 TRBV7-2 CASRRHLNTEAFF TGTGCCAGCAGGCGACACCTGAACACTGAAGCTTTCTTT
many TRBD2 TRBJ2-3 TRBV7-2 CASNTGTTSTDTQYF TGTGCCAGCAACACCGGGACTACTAGCACAGATACGCAGTATTTT
many TRBD2 TRBJ2-7 TRBV6-2/TRBV6-3 CASSTIAGAYEQYF TGTGCCAGCAGTACCATAGCGGGGGCCTACGAGCAGTACTTC
many TRBD2 TRBJ2-3 TRBV7-2 CASSLILGLAGGRTDTQYF TGTGCCAGCAGCTTAATCCTCGGACTAGCGGGAGGCCGGACAGATACGCAGTATTTT
many TRBD2 TRBJ2-7 TRBV7-2 CASSPGLAGGKRSYEQYF TGTGCCAGCAGCCCTGGACTAGCGGGGGGTAAGCGCTCCTACGAGCAGTACTTC
many NA TRBJ1-1 TRBV7-6 CASSRGQGYTEAFF TGTGCCAGCAGCCGGGGGCAGGGCTACACTGAAGCTTTCTTT
many NA TRBJ1-1 TRBV2 CASSRDFNTEAFF TGTGCCAGCAGCCGAGACTTCAACACTGAAGCTTTCTTT
many NA TRBJ2-1 TRBV6-2/TRBV6-3 CASSYLPPEQFF TGTGCCAGCAGTTACCTCCCTCCAGAGCAGTTCTTC
many NA TRBJ2-7 TRBV7-6 CASSLADGYEQYF TGTGCCAGCAGCTTGGCTGACGGTTACGAGCAGTACTTC
NA NA TRBJ1-4 TRBV5-1 CASSLSGGGATNEKLFF TGCGCCAGCAGCTTGTCGGGAGGAGGGGCAACTAATGAAAAACTGTTTTTT
many TRBD1 TRBJ2-7 TRBV7-2 CASSSRDRGPYEQYF TGTGCCAGCAGCAGCCGGGACAGGGGGCCCTACGAGCAGTACTTC
few TRBD1 TRBJ2-7 TRBV6-2/TRBV6-3 CASSYSEGTGREQYF TGTGCCAGCAGTTACTCAGAAGGGACAGGTCGCGAGCAGTACTTC
many NA TRBJ2-3 TRBV3-1 CASSQGAGGADTQYF TGTGCCAGCAGCCAAGGGGCCGGCGGGGCGGATACGCAGTATTTT
many TRBD2 TRBJ2-1 TRBV15 CATSRGGRAYNEQFF TGTGCCACCAGCAGAGGCGGGAGGGCGTACAATGAGCAGTTCTTC
many NA TRBJ1-1 TRBV19 CASSIPTAEAFF TGTGCCAGTAGTATACCGACGGCTGAAGCTTTCTTT
many NA TRBJ2-3 TRBV7-3 CASSLMGGTDTQYF TGTGCCAGCAGCTTAATGGGGGGCACAGATACGCAGTATTTT
many NA TRBJ1-2 TRBV6-5 CASGKTEVQLYGYTF TGTGCCAGCGGTAAGACAGAAGTTCAACTCTATGGCTACACCTTC
many TRBD1 TRBJ1-2 TRBV7-2 CASSLAGTGNYGYTF TGTGCCAGCAGCTTAGCCGGGACAGGGAACTATGGCTACACCTTC
many TRBD2 TRBJ2-1 TRBV7-2 CASSRDLTSGSSNEQFF TGTGCCAGCAGCCGAGACTTGACTAGCGGGAGTAGCAATGAGCAGTTCTTC
NA NA TRBJ2-1 TRBV11-3 CASSLVPSAEQFF TGTGCCAGCAGCTTAGTTCCTAGCGCTGAGCAGTTCTTC
many TRBD1 TRBJ2-6 TRBV4-1 CASSPGGAGANVLTF TGCGCCAGCAGCCCAGGGGGCGCTGGGGCCAACGTCCTGACTTTC
NA NA TRBJ1-2 TRBV4-3 CASSQEQGYGYTF TGCGCCAGCAGCCAAGAGCAGGGTTATGGCTACACCTTC
many NA TRBJ2-5 TRBV7-2 CASSLMGGRGGETQYF TGTGCCAGCAGCTTAATGGGGGGACGCGGCGGGGAGACCCAGTACTTC
many TRBD2 TRBJ2-7 TRBV7-2 CASSHHLRTSGRAARYEQYF TGTGCCAGCAGCCATCATCTTAGGACTAGCGGGAGGGCCGCTCGCTACGAGCAGTACTTC
many NA TRBJ2-1 TRBV7-3 CASSLLGGISYNEQFF TGTGCCAGCAGCTTACTCGGCGGGATATCCTACAATGAGCAGTTCTTC
many NA TRBJ1-5 TRBV18 CASSPPGLDQPQHF TGTGCCAGCTCACCACCAGGCCTTGATCAGCCCCAGCATTTT
many NA TRBJ1-3 TRBV7-2 CASSLLWGLGGNTIYF TGTGCCAGCAGCTTACTGTGGGGGCTAGGAGGAAACACCATATATTTT
many TRBD2 TRBJ2-7 TRBV7-2 CASSLALAGPYEQYF TGTGCCAGCAGCTTAGCGTTAGCGGGGCCCTACGAGCAGTACTTC
many NA TRBJ1-1 TRBV7-9 CASSINTEAFF TGTGCCAGCTCGATCAACACTGAAGCTTTCTTT
many TRBD1 TRBJ1-3 TRBV7-2 CASSLAGAGGGNTIYF TGTGCCAGCAGCTTAGCGGGCGCAGGGGGAGGAAACACCATATATTTT
many TRBD2 TRBJ2-1 TRBV7-8 CASNLGTSGYNEQFF TGTGCCAGCAACCTTGGGACTAGCGGGTACAATGAGCAGTTCTTC
many TRBD2 TRBJ2-7 TRBV7-2 CASSSTDFLAGVHEQYF TGTGCCAGCAGCTCAACTGACTTTCTAGCGGGGGTCCACGAGCAGTACTTC
many NA TRBJ2-1 TRBV20-1 CSARRAVDEQFF TGCAGTGCTAGACGGGCCGTGGATGAGCAGTTCTTC
many TRBD2 TRBJ2-3 TRBV7-2 CASSLAWREGRNTQYF TGTGCCAGCAGCTTAGCGTGGCGGGAGGGCCGAAATACGCAGTATTTT